This T cell receptor beta chain was captured in a study of CD8 T cells in Susac syndrome. About this clonotype itself: Its antigen is currently unknown.

Study-wide results and limits: The study conceded that relatively few individuals underwent its TCR sequencing and HLA analysis.

The CDR3 is 14 amino acids. V was pared by 2 bases and J by 6 bases, with 10 bases between. TCR beta sequences were obtained from blood CD8+ and CD4+ T cells. While CD8+ and CD4+ T cells were isolated negatively, TEMRA cells were enriched by FACS. Reverse transcription used roughly 0.45 to 1 ug RNA and random hexamers. Coverage of TCR beta CDR3 amplification by immunoSEQ multiplex PCR extended to 54 Vbeta and 13 Jbeta. TCRdb passed the immunoSEQ multiplex PCR reads through MiXCR, listing each CDR3 protein once. The repertoire consists of about 150,000 distinct CDR3 sequences, with nearly 97% occurring once and the leading ten covering around 0.08%.

The V gene is TRBV12-3 or TRBV12-4, the J gene TRBJ1-4; D remains ambiguous. Sequencing was carried out using CD4+ T cells from PBMCs. The receptor was derived from a human donor with Susac syndrome. The DNA of the CDR3 is TGTGCCAGCAGTTTATTCCGGCAATATGAAAAACTGTTTTTT. Residues: CASSLFRQYEKLFF.